One T cell receptor beta chain is described in this entry. The germline CDR1 and CDR2 sequences are DFQATT and SNEGSKA (reference sequence). This CDR3 region has 15 residues. This specimen belongs to a study of T cells expressing NK-cell markers. Background on the study: Repertoire data for TCR beta were derived from sorted T cells (CD3+CD56+NKG2C+, CD3+CD56+NKG2C- and CD3+CD56-NKG2C+).

Using the 5' RACE reads, TCRdb records one entry per CDR3 protein without DNA. Its listing shows 400,000 or so distinct CDR3 sequences. The chain couples TRBV20-1 to TRBJ2-2. What was sequenced was blood T cells: a sorted CD56 or NKG2C T cell subset, CD4+ or CD8+ T cells, or bulk PBMC T cells (not recorded which). This receptor was taken from a woman in her fifties or sixties in good health. This CDR3 reads CSARILAGNTGELFF.